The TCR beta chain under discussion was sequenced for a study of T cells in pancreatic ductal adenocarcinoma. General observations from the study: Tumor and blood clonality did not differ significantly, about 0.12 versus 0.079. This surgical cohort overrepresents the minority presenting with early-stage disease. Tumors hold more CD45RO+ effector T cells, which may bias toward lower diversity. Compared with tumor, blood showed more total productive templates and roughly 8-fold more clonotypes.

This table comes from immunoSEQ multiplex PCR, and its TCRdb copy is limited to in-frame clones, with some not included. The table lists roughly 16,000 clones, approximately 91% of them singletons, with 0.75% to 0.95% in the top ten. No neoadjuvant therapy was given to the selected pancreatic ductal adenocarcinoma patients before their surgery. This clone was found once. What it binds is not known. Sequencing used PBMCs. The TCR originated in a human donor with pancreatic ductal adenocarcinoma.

CDR3 amino acids: CASSGMTGGDTQYF. The DNA for the CDR3 is TGTGCCAGCTCAGGGATGACAGGGGGAGATACGCAGTATTTT. The V gene is TRBV18, the J gene TRBJ2-3; TRBD1 agrees at 9 bases. The CDR3 length is 14 residues. Per the germline V gene, CDR1 is KGHSH and CDR2 is LQKENI. V lost 5 bases to trimming and J lost 5 bases; unmatched junction nucleotides: 5.